This entry features one TCR beta chain sequence. Its antigen is unknown. This sample was taken from a study of T-cell memory formation after mild COVID-19. About the study: Across donors, TCR clusters were largely donor specific. Study-level findings and limits: Among clones contracting day 15 to 85, CD4/CD8 was balanced, whereas later expanders leaned CD4+. For contracting clones, CD4+ ones sat mainly in CM and EM, CD8+ in EMRA. Unconfirmed was the SARS-CoV-2 specificity of second-wave clones that peaked on day 37.

MiXCR was run by TCRdb on the 5' RACE reads, yielding one entry per CDR3 protein. The sample lists some 300,000 distinct CDR3 sequences; about 20% were seen once. The sequencing input was PBMCs or a T cell subset sorted from them (not recorded which). The receptor comes from a man aged 18 to 30 who had mild COVID-19 (a few samples of this study predate the infection). Cell type and time point are not known.

This CDR3 is CASSPQRAGANVLTF. The CDR3 coding sequence is TGTGCCAGCTCACCACAGAGGGCAGGGGCCAACGTCCTGACTTTC. The chain employs TRBV18 and TRBJ2-6; a weak D match, TRBD2 (5 bases). Trimming stripped 1 base from V and 4 bases from J, with 8 bases between. Germline-derived CDR1 and CDR2 are KGHSH and LQKENI. The CDR3 runs 15 residues.